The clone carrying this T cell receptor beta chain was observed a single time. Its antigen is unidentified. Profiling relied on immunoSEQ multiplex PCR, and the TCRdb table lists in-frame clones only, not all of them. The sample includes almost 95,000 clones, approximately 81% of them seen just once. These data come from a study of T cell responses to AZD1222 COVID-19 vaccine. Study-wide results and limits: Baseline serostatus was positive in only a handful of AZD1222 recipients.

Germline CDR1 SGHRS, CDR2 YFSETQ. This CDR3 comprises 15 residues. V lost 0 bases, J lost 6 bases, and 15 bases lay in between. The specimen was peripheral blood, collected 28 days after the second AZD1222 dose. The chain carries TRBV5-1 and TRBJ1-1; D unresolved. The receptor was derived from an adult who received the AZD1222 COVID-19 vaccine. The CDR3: CASSLAGGLGAEAFF. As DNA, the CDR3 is TGCGCCAGCAGCTTGGCCGGAGGGTTGGGTGCTGAAGCTTTCTTT.